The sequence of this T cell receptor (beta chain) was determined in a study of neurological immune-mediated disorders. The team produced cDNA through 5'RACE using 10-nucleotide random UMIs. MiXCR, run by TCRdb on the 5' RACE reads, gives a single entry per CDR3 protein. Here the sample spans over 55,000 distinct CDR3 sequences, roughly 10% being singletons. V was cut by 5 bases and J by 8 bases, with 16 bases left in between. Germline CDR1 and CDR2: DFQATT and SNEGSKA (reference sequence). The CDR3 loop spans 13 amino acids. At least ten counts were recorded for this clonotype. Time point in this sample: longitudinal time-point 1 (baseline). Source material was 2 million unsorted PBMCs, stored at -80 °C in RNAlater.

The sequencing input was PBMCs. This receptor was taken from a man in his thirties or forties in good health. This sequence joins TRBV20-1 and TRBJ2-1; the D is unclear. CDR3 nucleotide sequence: TGCAGTGCTCATAGTGGAAGTGGCGATGAGCAGTTCTTC. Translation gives CSAHSGSGDEQFF.